This T cell receptor (beta chain) comes out of a study of blood T cell repertoires in COVID-19 (TCRdb year 2020). In the study overall: The collaborator samples originated in the United States, Italy and Spain and spanned the acute and convalescent phases of COVID-19. Where HLA class I and class II types were available, the types were taken from metadata supplied by the sample provider, not from assay-based typing. The material from the prospective study consisted of cDNA or gDNA derived from T cells, B-cell-depleted T cells, or PBMCs. The samples were drawn from two sources: the first 160 participants of the ongoing ImmuneRACE study, and about 1,300 subjects contributed by 6 global collaborators. Nearly every sample came with metadata listing a de-identified subject ID, COVID-19 status, age in years and sex. Deeply sampled blood TCRbeta repertoires from subjects exposed to, actively infected with, or recovered from COVID-19 were included in the dataset. The repertoires were released in a freely available public database intended as a resource for research on the immune response to SARS-CoV-2. Findings and caveats that apply to the study as a whole: The quantity of clinical and demographic metadata differed by source and by participant and was supplied without curation.

TCRbeta CDR3 regions were amplified from genomic DNA using the immunoSEQ Assay, a bias-controlled multiplex PCR. Concerning the study's data processing: The number of nucleated cells in each sample was estimated from the amplification of reference gene primers within the assay. To quantify the absolute abundance of each unique TCRbeta CDR3 rearrangement, sequence reads were collapsed and filtered. Productive Simpson clonality was computed per sample as the square root of Simpson's diversity index over productive rearrangements. The immuneACCESS repertoire file appears here via TCRdb, limited to in-frame rearrangements. These files lack a portion of the clones; in checked studies, under half of the deficit traces to unresolved V genes, and the cause of the others is not known. The V and J calls and the clone size are those of that table, but D and trimming were determined from the DNA. A total of 72,000 or so clones appear in this sample, around nine tenths of them only once. Roughly 14% of the sample comes from the top ten.

Whole blood was collected in K2EDTA tubes by collaborating institutions according to the institutions' own protocols. Collaborator samples were shipped for TCRbeta analysis as frozen whole blood, isolated PBMCs, or DNA extracted from either sample type. About this clone: It lacks a known antigen. Nothing much larger sits one base from this clone, and base qualities are not available.

Trimming at the junction amounts to 0 bases on V and 3 bases on J, and the germline ends lie 9 bases apart. Including cysteine and phenylalanine, the CDR3 has 15 amino acids. Only CDR3 DNA remains: 45 bases, in frame from the first base. Sequences SGDLS (CDR1) and YYNGEE (CDR2) are obtained from the germline V gene. The TCR originated in a woman aged 60 to 75 with acute or convalescent COVID-19. In this chain, TRBV9 is recombined with TRBJ2-2, with the D gene call left open. Sequencing input: peripheral blood. In nucleotide form, the sequence is TGTGCCAGCAGCGTAGACCACAGACACACCGGGGAGCTGTTTTTT. Translated, this gives CASSVDHRHTGELFF. The CDR3, completed at both ends by the reference TRBV9 and TRBJ2-2 genes, gives the full variable domain DSGVTQTPKHLITATGQRVTLRCSPRSGDLSVYWYQQSLDQGLQFLIQYYNGEERAKGNILERFSAQQFPDLHSELNLSSLELGDSALYFCASSVDHRHTGELFFGEGSRLTVL.